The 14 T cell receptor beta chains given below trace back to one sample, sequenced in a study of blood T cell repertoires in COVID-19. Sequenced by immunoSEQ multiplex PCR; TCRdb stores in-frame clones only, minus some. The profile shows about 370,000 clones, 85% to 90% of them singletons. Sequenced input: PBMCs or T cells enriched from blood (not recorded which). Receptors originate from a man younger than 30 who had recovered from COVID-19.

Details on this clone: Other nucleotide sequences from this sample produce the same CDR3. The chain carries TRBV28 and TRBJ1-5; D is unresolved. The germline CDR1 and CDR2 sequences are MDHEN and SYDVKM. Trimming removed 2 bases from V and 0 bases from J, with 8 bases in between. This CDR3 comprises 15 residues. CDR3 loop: CASSLPGVSNQPQHF. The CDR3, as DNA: TGTGCCAGCAGTTTACCCGGGGTTAGCAATCAGCCCCAGCATTTT.

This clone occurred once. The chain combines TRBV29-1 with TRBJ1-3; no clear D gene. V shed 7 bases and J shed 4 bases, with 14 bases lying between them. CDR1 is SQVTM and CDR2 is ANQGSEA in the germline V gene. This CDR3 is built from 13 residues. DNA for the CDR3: TGCAGCGCCAAACTTGTGGTGGGAAACACCATATATTTT. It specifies CSAKLVVGNTIYF.

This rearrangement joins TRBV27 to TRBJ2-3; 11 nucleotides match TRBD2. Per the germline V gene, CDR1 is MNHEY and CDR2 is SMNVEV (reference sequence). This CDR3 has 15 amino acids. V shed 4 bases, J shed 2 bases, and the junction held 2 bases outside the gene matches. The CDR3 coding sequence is TGTGCCAGCAGTTCACTAGCGGGAGTCACAGATACGCAGTATTTT. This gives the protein CASSSLAGVTDTQYF.

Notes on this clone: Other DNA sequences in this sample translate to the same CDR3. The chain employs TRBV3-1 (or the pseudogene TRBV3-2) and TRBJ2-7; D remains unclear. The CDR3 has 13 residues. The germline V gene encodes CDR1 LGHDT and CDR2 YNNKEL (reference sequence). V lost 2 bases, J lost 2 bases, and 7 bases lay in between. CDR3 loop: CASSQSGPYEQYF. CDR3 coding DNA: TGTGCCAGCAGCCAATCTGGGCCCTACGAGCAGTACTTC.

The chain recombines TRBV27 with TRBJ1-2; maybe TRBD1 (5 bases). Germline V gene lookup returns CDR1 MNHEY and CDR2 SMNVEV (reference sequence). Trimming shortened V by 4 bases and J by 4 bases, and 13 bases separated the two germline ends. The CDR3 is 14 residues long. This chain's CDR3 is CASSSDSRSYGYTF. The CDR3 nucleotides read TGTGCCAGCAGTTCTGACAGCCGATCCTATGGCTACACCTTC.

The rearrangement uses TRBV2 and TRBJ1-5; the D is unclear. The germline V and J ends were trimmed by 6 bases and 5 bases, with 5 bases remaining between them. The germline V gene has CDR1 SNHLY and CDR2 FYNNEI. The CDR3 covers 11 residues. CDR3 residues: CASSVDQPQHF. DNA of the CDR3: TGTGCCAGCAGCGTTGATCAGCCCCAGCATTTT.

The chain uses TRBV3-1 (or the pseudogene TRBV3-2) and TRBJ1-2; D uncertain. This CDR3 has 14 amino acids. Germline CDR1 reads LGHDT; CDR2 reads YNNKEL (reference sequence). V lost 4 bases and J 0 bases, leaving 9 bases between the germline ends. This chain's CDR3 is CASSRSESNYGYTF. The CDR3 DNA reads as TGTGCCAGCAGCCGTAGCGAATCTAACTATGGCTACACCTTC.

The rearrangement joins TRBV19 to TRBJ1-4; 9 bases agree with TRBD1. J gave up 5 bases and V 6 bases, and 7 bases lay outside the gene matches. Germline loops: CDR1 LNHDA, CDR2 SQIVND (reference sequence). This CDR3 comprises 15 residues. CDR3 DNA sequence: TGTGCCAGTAGAGCCGGGGGGACAGGGAATGAAAAACTGTTTTTT. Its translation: CASRAGGTGNEKLFF. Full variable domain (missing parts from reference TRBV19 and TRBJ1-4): DGGITQSPKYLFRKEGQNVTLSCEQNLNHDAMYWYRQDPGQGLRLIYYSQIVNDFQKGDIAEGYSVSREKKESFPLTVTSAQKNPTAFYLCASRAGGTGNEKLFFGSGTQLSVL.

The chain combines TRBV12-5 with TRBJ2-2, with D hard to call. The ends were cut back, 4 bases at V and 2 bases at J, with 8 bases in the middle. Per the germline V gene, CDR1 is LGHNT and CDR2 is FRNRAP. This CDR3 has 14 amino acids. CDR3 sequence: CASGSSYNTGELFF. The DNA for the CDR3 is TGTGCTAGTGGTTCCTCCTATAACACCGGGGAGCTGTTTTTT.

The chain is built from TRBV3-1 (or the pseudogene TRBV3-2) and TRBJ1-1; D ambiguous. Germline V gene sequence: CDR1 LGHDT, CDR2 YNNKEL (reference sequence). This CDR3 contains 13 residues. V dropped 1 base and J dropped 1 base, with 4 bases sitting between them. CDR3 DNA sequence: TGTGCCAGCAGCCAAGTCTCGAACACTGAAGCTTTCTTT. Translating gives CASSQVSNTEAFF.

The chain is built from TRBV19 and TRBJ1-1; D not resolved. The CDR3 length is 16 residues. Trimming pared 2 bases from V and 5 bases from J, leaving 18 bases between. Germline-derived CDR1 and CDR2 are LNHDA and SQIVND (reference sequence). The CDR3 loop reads CASSISPGKGSTEAFF. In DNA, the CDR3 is TGTGCCAGTAGTATAAGCCCGGGGAAGGGATCGACTGAAGCTTTCTTT.

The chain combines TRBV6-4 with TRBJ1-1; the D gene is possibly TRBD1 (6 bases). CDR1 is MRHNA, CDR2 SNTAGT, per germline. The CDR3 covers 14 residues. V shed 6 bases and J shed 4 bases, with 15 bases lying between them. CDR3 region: CASSAAGGSTEAFF. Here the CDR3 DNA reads TGTGCCAGCAGCGCCGCGGGGGGCAGCACTGAAGCTTTCTTT.

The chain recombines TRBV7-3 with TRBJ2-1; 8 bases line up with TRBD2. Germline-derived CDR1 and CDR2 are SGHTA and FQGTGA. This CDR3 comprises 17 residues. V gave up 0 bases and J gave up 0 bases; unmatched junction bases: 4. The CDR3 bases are TGTGCCAGCAGCTTAACTAGCGGGGTCAACTCCTACAATGAGCAGTTCTTC. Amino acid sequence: CASSLTSGVNSYNEQFF.

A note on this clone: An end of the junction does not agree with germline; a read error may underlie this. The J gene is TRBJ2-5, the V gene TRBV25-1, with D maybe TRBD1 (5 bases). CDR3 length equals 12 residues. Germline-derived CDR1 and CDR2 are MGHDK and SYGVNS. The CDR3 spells CASRGHQEIQYF. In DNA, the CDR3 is TGTGCCAGCAGAGGACACCAAGAGATCCAGTACTTC.